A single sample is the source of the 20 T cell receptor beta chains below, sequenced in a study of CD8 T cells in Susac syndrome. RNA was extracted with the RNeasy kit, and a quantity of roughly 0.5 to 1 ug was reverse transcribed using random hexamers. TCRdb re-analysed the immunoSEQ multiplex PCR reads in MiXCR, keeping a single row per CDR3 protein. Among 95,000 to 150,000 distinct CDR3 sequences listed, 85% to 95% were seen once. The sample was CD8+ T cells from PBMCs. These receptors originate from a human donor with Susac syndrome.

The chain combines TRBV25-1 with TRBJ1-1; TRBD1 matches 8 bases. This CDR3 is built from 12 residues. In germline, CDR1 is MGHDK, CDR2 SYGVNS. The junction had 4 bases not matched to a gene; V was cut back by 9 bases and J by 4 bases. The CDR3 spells CASLTGGTEAFF. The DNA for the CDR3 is TGTGCCAGTCTCACAGGGGGCACTGAAGCTTTCTTT.

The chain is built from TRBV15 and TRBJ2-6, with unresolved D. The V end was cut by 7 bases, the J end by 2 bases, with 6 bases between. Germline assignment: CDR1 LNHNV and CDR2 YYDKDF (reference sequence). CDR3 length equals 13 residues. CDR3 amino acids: CATTGPGANVLTF. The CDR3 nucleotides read TGTGCCACCACTGGACCTGGGGCCAACGTCCTGACTTTC.

DNA for the CDR3: TGTGCCAGTAGTATTCGACAGGGGATCGTCTATGGCTACACCTTC. Its translation: CASSIRQGIVYGYTF. V usage is TRBV19 and J usage is TRBJ1-2, with 8 bases that match TRBD1. The V segment lost 3 bases and the J segment 4 bases; nucleotides outside the gene matches: 7. Germline lookup yields CDR1 LNHDA and CDR2 SQIVND (reference sequence). The CDR3 runs to 15 residues.

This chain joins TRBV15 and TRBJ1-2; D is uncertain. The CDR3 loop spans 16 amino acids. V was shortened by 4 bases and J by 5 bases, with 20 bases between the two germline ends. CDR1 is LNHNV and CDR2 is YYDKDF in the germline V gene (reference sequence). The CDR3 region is CATSNPGGLDHYGYTF. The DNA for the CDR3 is TGTGCCACCAGCAACCCCGGAGGTCTGGACCATTATGGCTACACCTTC. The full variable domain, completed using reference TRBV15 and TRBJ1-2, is DAMVIQNPRYQVTQFGKPVTLSCSQTLNHNVMYWYQQKSSQAPKLLFHYYDKDFNNEADTPDNFQSRRPNTSFCFLDIRSPGLGDTAMYLCATSNPGGLDHYGYTFGSGTRLTVV.

CDR3 protein: CASSGGVGSGELFF. The CDR3 nucleotides are TGTGCCAGCAGCGGAGGAGTTGGCTCCGGGGAGCTGTTTTTT. The chain employs TRBV9 and TRBJ2-2; no definite D call. Looked up from germline, CDR1 is SGDLS and CDR2 is YYNGEE. V gave up 3 bases and J gave up 6 bases, with 12 bases separating them. CDR3 length equals 14 residues.

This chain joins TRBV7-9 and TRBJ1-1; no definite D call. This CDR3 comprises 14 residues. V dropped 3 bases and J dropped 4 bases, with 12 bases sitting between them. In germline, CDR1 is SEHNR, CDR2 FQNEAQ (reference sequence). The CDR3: CASSLASAGTEAFF. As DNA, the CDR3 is TGTGCCAGCAGCTTGGCCAGTGCGGGCACTGAAGCTTTCTTT.

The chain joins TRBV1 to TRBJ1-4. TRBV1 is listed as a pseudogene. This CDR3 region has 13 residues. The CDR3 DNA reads TGCACCAGCAGCCCTGGGTGGGAGGAAAAACTGTTTTTT. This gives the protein CTSSPGWEEKLFF.

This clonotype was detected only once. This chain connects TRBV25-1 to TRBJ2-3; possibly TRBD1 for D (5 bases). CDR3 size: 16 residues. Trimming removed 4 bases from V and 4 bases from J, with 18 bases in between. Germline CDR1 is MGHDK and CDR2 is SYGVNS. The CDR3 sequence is CASSAPKGVGPDTQYF. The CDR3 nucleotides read TGTGCCAGCAGTGCCCCGAAAGGGGTGGGTCCAGATACGCAGTATTTT.

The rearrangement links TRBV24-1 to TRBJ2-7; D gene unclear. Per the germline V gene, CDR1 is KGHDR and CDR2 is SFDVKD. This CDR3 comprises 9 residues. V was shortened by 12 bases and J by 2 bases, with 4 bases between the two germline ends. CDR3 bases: TGTGCCTTTACCTACGAGCAGTACTTC. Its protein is CAFTYEQYF.

The CDR3, as DNA: TGTGCCTGGCGGTTGGGCAATGAGCAGTTCTTC. Translation: CAWRLGNEQFF. The rearrangement uses TRBV30 and TRBJ2-1; D is unclear. This CDR3 comprises 11 residues. Germline V gene data show CDR1 as GTSNPN and CDR2 as SVGIG (reference sequence). The V gene lost 5 bases and the J gene lost 6 bases, with 8 bases spanning the gap.

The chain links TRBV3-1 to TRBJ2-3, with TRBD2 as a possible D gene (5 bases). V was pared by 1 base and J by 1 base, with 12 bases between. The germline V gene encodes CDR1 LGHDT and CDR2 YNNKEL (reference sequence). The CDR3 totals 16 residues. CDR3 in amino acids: CASSQAGGSRTDTQYF. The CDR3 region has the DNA TGTGCCAGCAGCCAAGCTGGAGGATCTCGCACAGATACGCAGTATTTT.

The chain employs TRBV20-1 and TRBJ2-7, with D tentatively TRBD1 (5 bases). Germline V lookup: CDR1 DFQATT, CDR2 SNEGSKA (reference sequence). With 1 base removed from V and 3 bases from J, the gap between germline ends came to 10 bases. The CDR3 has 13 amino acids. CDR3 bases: TGCAGTGCTAGAGGGGCCAGGGACTACGAGCAGTACTTC. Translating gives CSARGARDYEQYF.

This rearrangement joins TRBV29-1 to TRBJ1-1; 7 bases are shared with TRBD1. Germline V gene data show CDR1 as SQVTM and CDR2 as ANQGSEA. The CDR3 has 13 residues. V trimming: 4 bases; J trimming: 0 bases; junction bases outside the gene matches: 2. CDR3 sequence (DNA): TGCAGCGTTGTAGGACAGGTGAACACTGAAGCTTTCTTT. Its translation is CSVVGQVNTEAFF.

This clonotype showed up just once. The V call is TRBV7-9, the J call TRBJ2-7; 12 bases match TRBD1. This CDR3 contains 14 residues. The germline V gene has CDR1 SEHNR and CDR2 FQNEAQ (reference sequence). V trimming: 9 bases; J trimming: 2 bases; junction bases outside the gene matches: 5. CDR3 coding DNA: TGTGCCAGTACGGGACAGGGGGCCGCCTACGAGCAGTACTTC. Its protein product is CASTGQGAAYEQYF.

In DNA, the CDR3 is TGCGCCAGCAGCCAAGTGATCGTTGGCGGGGTCTACGAGCAGTACTTC. It encodes CASSQVIVGGVYEQYF. This rearrangement joins TRBV4-1 to TRBJ2-7; D might be TRBD2 (6 bases). V lost 1 base, J lost 3 bases, and 16 bases lay in between. Germline V gives CDR1 MGHRA, CDR2 YSYEKL. The CDR3 is 16 amino acids.

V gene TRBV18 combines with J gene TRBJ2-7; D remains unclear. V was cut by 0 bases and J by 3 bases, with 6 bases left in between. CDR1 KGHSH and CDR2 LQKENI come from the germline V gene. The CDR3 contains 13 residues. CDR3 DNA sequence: TGTGCCAGCTCACCACCGACGGGCTACGAGCAGTACTTC. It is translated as CASSPPTGYEQYF.

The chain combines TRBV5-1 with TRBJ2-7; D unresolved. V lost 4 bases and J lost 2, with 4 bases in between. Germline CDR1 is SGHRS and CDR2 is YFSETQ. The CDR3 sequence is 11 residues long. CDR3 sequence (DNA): TGCGCCAGCAGCCCGACCTACGAGCAGTACTTC. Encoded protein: CASSPTYEQYF. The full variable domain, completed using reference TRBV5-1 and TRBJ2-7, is KAGVTQTPRYLIKTRGQQVTLSCSPISGHRSVSWYQQTPGQGLQFLFEYFSETQRNKGNFPGRFSGRQFSNSRSEMNVSTLELGDSALYLCASSPTYEQYFGPGTRLTVT.

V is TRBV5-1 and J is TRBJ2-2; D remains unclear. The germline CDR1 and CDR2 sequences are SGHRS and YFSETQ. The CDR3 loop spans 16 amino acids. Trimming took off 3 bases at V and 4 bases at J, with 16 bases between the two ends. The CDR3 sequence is CASSSPGPPGTGELFF. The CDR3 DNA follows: TGCGCCAGCAGCTCACCCGGTCCCCCGGGCACCGGGGAGCTGTTTTTT.

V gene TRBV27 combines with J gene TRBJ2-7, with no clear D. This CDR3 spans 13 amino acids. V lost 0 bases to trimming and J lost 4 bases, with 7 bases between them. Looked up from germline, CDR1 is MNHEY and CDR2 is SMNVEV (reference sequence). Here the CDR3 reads CASSLSVEYEQYF. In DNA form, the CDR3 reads TGTGCCAGCAGTTTATCTGTTGAGTACGAGCAGTACTTC.

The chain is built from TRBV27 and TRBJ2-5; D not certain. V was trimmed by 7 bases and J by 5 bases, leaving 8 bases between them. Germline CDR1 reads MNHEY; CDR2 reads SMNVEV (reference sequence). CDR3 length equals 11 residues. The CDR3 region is CASTHPETQYF. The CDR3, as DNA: TGTGCCAGCACGCATCCGGAGACCCAGTACTTC.